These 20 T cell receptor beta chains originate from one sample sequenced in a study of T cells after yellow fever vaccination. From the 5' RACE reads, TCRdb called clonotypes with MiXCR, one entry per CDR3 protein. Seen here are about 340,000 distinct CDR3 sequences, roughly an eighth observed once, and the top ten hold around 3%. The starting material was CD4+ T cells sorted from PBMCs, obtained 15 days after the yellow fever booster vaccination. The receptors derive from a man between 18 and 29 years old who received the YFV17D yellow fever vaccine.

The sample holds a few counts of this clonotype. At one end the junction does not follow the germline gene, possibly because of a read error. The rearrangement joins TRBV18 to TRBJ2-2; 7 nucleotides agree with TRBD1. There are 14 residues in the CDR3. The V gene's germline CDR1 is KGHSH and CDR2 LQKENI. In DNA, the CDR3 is TGTGCCAGCTCGCCACAGGGGAGAAACGGGGAGCTGTTTTTT. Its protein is CASSPQGRNGELFF. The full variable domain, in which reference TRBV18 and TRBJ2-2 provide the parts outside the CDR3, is NAGVMQNPRHLVRRRGQEARLRCSPMKGHSHVYWYRQLPEEGLKFMVYLQKENIIDESGMPKERFSAEFPKEGPSILRIQQVVRGDSAAYFCASSPQGRNGELFFGEGSRLTVL.

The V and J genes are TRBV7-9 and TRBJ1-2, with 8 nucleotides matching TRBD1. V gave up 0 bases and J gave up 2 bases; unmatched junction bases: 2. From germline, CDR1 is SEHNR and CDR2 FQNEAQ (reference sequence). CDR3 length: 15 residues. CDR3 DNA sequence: TGTGCCAGCAGCTTAGCGCGGGACAGGAACTATGGCTACACCTTC. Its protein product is CASSLARDRNYGYTF.

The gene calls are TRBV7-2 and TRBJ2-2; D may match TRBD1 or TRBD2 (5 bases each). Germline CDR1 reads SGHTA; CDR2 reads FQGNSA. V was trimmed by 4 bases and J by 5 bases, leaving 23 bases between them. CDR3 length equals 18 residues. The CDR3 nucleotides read TGTGCCAGCAGCTCCCCCCGCGGAGGCCGCCCAGGGACCGGGGAGCTGTTTTTT. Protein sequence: CASSSPRGGRPGTGELFF.

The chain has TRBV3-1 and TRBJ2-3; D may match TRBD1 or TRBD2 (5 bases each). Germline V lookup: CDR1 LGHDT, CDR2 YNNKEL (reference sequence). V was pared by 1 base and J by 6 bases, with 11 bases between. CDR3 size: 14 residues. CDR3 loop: CASSQVRGADTQYF. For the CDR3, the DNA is TGTGCCAGCAGCCAAGTACGAGGGGCGGATACGCAGTATTTT.

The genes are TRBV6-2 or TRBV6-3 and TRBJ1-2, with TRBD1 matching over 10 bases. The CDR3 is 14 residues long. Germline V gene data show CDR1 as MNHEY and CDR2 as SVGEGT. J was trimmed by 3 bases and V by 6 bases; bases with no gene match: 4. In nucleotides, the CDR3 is TGTGCCAGCAGAACGGGACAGGGGCACTATGGCTACACCTTC. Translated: CASRTGQGHYGYTF.

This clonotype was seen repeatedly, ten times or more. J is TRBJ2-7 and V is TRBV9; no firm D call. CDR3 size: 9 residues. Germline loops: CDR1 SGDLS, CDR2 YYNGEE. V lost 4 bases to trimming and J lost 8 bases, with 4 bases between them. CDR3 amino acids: CASSPKQYV. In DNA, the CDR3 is TGTGCCAGCAGCCCAAAGCAGTACGTC.

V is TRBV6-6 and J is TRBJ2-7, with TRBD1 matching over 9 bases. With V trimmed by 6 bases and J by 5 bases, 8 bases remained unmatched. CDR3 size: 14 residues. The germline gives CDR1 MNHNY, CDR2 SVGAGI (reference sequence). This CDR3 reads CASSTTGGRNEQYF. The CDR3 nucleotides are TGTGCCAGCAGCACGACAGGGGGACGCAACGAGCAGTACTTC.

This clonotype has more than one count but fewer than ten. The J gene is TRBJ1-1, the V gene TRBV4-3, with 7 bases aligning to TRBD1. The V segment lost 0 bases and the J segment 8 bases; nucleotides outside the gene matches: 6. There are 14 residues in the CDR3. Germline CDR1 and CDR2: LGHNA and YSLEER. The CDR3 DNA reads TGCGCCAGCAGCCAAGAAGTTCGGGACAGAGAAGCTTTCTTT. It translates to CASSQEVRDREAFF.

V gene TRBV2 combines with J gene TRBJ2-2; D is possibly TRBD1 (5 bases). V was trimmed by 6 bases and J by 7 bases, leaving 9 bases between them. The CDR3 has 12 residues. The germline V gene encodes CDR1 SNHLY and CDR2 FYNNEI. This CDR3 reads CASRGLGGELFF. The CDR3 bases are TGTGCCAGCAGGGGGCTGGGCGGGGAGCTGTTTTTT.

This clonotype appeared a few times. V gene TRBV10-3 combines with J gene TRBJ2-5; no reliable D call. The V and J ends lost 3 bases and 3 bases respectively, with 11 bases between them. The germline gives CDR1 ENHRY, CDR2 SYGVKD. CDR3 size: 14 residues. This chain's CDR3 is CAISDSRREETQYF. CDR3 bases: TGTGCCATCAGTGACTCGCGACGGGAAGAGACCCAGTACTTC.

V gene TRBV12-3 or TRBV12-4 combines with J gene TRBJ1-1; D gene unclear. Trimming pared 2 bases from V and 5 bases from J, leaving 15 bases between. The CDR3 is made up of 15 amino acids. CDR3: CASSLSRQARTEAFF. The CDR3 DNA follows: TGTGCCAGCAGTTTATCCAGGCAGGCAAGAACTGAAGCTTTCTTT.

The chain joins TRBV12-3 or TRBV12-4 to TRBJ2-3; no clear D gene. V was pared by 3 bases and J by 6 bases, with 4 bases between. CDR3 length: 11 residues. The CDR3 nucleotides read TGTGCCAGCAGTTTTTACGATACGCAGTATTTT. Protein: CASSFYDTQYF.

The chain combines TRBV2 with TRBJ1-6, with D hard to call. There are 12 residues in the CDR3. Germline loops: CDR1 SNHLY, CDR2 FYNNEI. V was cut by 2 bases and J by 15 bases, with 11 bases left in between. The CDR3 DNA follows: TGTGCCAGCAGTGAAATTTCCACAGTCCTCCACTTT. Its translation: CASSEISTVLHF.

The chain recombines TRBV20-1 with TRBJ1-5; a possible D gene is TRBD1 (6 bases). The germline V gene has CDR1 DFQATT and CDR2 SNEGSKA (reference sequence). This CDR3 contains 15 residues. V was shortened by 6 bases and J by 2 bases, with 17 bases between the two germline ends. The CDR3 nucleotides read TGCAGTGCCCGTCTAGGGGGAACGGGCAATCAGCCCCAGCATTTT. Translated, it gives CSARLGGTGNQPQHF.

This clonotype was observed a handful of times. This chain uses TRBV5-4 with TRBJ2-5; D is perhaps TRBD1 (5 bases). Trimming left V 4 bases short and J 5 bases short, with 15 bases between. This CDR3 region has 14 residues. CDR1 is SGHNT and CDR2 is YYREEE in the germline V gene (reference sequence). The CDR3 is CASSGAGFVETQYF. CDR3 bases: TGTGCCAGCAGCGGTGCAGGGTTTGTTGAGACCCAGTACTTC. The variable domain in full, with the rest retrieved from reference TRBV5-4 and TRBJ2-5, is ETGVTQSPTHLIKTRGQQVTLRCSSQSGHNTVSWYQQALGQGPQFIFQYYREEENGRGNFPPRFSGLQFPNYSSELNVNALELDDSALYLCASSGAGFVETQYFGPGTRLLVL.

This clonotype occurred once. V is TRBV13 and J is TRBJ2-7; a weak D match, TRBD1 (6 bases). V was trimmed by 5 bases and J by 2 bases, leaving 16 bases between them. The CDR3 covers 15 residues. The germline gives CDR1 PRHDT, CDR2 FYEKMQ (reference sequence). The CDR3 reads CASSAAGVLTYEQYF. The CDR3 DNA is TGTGCCAGCAGCGCCGCAGGGGTTCTCACCTACGAGCAGTACTTC.

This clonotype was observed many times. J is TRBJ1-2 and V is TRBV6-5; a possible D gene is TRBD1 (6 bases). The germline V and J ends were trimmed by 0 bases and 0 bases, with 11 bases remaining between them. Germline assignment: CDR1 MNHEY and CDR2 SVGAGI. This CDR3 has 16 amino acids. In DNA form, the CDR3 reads TGTGCCAGCAGTTACTCGATTACAGGGACTAACTATGGCTACACCTTC. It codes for CASSYSITGTNYGYTF.

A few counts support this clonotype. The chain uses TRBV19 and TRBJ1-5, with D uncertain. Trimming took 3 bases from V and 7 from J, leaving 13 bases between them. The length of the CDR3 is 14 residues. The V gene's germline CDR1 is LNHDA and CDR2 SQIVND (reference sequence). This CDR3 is CASSMERGIQPQHF. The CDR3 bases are TGTGCCAGTAGTATGGAGCGGGGTATACAGCCCCAGCATTTT. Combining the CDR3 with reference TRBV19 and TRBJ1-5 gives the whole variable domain DGGITQSPKYLFRKEGQNVTLSCEQNLNHDAMYWYRQDPGQGLRLIYYSQIVNDFQKGDIAEGYSVSREKKESFPLTVTSAQKNPTAFYLCASSMERGIQPQHFGDGTRLSIL.

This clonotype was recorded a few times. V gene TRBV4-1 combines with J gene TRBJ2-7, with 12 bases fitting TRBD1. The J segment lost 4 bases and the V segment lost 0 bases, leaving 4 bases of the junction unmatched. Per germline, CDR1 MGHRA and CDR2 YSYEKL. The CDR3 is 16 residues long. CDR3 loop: CASSQDWDRGRYEQYV. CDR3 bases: TGCGCCAGCAGCCAAGATTGGGACAGGGGGCGATACGAGCAGTACGTC.

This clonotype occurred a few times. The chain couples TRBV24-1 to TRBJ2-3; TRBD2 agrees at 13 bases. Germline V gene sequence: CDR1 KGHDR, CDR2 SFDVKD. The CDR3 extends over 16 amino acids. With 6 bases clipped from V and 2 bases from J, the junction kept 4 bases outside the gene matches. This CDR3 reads CATSWTSGGVTDTQYF. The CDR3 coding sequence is TGTGCCACCAGTTGGACTAGCGGGGGTGTCACAGATACGCAGTATTTT.